The 3 T cell receptor beta chains presented below share a single source sample, sequenced in a study of the immune and genomic landscape of osteosarcoma. Osteosarcoma specimens were post-treatment primary, local recurrence and metastasis tumors from poor-prognosis patients. Sequenced by immunoSEQ multiplex PCR; TCRdb stores in-frame clones only, minus some. Among roughly 4,900 clones, approximately 76% were seen once, and the ten largest hold 16%. Source material: osteosarcoma tumor tissue from the femur. The receptors here all came from a human donor with osteosarcoma.

V usage is TRBV7-2 and J usage is TRBJ1-1, with 7 nucleotides matching TRBD1. This CDR3 has 15 amino acids. The germline V gene encodes CDR1 SGHTA and CDR2 FQGNSA. V shed 1 base and J 7 bases; nucleotides not matched to a gene: 9. The CDR3 here is CASSLGGRQGREAFF. CDR3 DNA sequence: TGTGCCAGCAGCTTAGGAGGTCGACAGGGCCGTGAAGCTTTCTTT.

The chain couples TRBV28 to TRBJ1-2, with 10 bases aligning to TRBD1. This CDR3 contains 13 residues. Germline lookup yields CDR1 MDHEN and CDR2 SYDVKM. V lost 5 bases and J lost 6; bases outside the gene matches: 3. The CDR3, as DNA: TGTGCCAGCAGTCCCGGGACAGGGGATGGCTACACCTTC. It codes for CASSPGTGDGYTF.

This chain links TRBV19 with TRBJ1-5; D ambiguous. The CDR3 consists of 12 residues. The germline V and J ends were trimmed by 5 bases and 11 bases, with 13 bases remaining between them. Germline assignment: CDR1 LNHDA and CDR2 SQIVND (reference sequence). CDR3 nucleotide sequence: TGTGCCAGTAGTTCGACGCGGCCAGCCCAGCATTTT. Protein: CASSSTRPAQHF.